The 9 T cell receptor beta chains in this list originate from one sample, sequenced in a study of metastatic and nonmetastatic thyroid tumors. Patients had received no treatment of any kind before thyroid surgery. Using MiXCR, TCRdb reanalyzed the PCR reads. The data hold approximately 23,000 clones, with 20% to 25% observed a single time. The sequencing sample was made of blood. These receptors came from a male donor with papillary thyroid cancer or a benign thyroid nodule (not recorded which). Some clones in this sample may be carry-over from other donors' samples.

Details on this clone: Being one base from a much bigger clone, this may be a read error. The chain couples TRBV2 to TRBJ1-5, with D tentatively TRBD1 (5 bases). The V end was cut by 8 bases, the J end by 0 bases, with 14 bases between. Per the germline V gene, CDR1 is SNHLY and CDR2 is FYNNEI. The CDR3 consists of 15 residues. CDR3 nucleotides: TGTGCCAGCGCCTACGAGGGGAATAGCAATCAGCCCCAGCATTTT. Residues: CASAYEGNSNQPQHF. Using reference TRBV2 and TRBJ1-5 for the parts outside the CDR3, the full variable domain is EPEVTQTPSHQVTQMGQEVILRCVPISNHLYFYWYRQILGQKVEFLVSFYNNEISEKSEIFDDQFSVERPDGSNFTLKIRSTKLEDSAMYFCASAYEGNSNQPQHFGDGTRLSIL.

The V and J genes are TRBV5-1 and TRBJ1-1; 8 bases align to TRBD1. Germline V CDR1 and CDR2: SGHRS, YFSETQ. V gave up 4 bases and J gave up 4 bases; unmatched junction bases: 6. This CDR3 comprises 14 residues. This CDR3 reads CASSPGQGLTEAFF. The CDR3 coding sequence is TGCGCCAGCAGCCCAGGACAGGGACTCACTGAAGCTTTCTTT. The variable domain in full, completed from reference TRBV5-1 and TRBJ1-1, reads KAGVTQTPRYLIKTRGQQVTLSCSPISGHRSVSWYQQTPGQGLQFLFEYFSETQRNKGNFPGRFSGRQFSNSRSEMNVSTLELGDSALYLCASSPGQGLTEAFFGQGTRLTVV.

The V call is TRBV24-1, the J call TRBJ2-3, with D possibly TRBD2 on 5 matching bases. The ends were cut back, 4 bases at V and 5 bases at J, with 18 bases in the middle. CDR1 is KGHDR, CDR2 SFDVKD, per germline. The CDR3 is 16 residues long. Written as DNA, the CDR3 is TGTGCCACCAGTGAACGCCTAGAGGGAGTCGGAGATACGCAGTATTTT. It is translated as CATSERLEGVGDTQYF.

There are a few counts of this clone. CDR3 loop: CASSFREGRLLQYF. Written as DNA, the CDR3 is TGTGCCAGCAGTTTCCGGGAGGGTCGTCTTTTACAGTACTTC. The chain has TRBV28 and TRBJ2-7; 8 nucleotides match TRBD2. Germline CDR1 MDHEN, CDR2 SYDVKM. This CDR3 region has 14 residues. The trim removed 3 bases at V and 10 bases at J, leaving 11 bases unmatched.

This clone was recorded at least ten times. The CDR3 reads CASSQEALAGVEQYF. Here the CDR3 DNA reads TGTGCCAGCAGCCAGGAAGCACTAGCGGGTGTAGAGCAGTACTTC. V gene TRBV14 combines with J gene TRBJ2-7; 9 positions agree with TRBD2. Germline-derived CDR1 and CDR2 are SGHDN and FVKESK. V lost 3 bases to trimming and J lost 7 bases; unmatched junction nucleotides: 10. The CDR3 consists of 15 residues. The variable domain in full, with the rest retrieved from reference TRBV14 and TRBJ2-7, is EAGVTQFPSHSVIEKGQTVTLRCDPISGHDNLYWYRRVMGKEIKFLLHFVKESKQDESGMPNNRFLAERTGGTYSTLKVQPAELEDSGVYFCASSQEALAGVEQYFGPGTRLTVT.

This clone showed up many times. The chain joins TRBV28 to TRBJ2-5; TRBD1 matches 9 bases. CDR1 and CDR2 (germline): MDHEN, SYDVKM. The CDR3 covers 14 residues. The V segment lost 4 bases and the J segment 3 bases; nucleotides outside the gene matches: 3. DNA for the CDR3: TGTGCCAGCAGTTCGGGACAGGGTGAAGAGACCCAGTACTTC. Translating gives CASSSGQGEETQYF.

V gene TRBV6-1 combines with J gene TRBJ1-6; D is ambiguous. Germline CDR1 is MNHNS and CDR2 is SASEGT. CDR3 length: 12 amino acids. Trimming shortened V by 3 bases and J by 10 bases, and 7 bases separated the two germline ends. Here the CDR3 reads CASSEGGSPLHF. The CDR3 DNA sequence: TGTGCCAGCAGTGAGGGAGGGTCACCCCTCCACTTT.

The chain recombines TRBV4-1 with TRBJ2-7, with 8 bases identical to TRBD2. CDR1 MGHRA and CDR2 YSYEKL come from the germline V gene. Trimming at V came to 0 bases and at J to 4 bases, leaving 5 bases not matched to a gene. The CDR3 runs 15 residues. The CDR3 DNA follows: TGCGCCAGCAGCCAAGATTTAGGGACTAGATACGAGCAGTACTTC. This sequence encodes CASSQDLGTRYEQYF.

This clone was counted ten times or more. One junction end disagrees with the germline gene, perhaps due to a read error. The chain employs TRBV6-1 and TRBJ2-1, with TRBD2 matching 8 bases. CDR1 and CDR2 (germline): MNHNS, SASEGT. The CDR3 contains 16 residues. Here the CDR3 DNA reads TGTGCCAGCAGTAAAGCCGAAGCGGGAGATCTCGATGAGCAGTTCTTC. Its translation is CASSKAEAGDLDEQFF.